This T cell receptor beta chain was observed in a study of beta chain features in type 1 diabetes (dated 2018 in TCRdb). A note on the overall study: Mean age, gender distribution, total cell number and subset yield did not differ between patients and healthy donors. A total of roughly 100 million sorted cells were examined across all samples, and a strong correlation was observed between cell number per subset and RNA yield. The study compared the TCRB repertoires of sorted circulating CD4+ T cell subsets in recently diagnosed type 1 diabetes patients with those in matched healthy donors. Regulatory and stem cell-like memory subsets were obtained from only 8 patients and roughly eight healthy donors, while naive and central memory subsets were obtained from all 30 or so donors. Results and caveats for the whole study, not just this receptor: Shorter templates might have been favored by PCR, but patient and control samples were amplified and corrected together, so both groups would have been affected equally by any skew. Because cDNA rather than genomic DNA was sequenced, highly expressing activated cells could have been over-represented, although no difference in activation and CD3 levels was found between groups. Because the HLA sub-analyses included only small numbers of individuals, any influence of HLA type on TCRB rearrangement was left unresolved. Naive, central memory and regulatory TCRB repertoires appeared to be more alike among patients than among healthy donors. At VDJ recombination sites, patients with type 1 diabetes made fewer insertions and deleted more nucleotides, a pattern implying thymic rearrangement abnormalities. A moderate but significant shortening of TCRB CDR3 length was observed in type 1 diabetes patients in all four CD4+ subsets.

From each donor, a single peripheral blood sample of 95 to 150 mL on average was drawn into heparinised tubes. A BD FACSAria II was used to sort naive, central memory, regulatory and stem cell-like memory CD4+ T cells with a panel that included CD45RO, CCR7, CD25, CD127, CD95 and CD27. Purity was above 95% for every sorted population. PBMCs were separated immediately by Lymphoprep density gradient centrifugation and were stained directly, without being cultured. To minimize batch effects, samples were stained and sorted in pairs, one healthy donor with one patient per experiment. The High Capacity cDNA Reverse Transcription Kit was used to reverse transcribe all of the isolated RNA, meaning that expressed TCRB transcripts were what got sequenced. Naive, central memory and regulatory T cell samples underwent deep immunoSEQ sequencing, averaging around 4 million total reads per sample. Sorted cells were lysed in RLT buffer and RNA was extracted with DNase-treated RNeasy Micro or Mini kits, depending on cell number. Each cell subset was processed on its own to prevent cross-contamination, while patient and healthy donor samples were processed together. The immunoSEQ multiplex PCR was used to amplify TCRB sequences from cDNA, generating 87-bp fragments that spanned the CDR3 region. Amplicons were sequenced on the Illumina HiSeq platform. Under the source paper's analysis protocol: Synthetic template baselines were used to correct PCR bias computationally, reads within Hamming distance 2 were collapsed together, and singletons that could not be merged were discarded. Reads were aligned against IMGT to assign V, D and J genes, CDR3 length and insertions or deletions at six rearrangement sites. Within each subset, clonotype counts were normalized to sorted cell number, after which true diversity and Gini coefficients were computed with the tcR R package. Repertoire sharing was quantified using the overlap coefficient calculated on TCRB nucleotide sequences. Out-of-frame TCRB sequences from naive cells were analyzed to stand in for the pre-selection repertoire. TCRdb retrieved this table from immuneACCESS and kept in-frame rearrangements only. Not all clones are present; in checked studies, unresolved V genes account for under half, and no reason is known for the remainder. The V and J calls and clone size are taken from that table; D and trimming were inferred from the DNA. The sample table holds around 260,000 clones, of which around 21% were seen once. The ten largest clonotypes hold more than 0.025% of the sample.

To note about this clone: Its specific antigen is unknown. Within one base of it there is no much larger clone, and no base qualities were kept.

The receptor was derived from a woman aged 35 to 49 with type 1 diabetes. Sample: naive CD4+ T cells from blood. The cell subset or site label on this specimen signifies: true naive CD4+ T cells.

The nucleotide sequence reads TGCGCCAGCAGCCTCTCATGGCAGGGAGGCTCTGGGGCCAACGTCCTGACTTTC. It encodes CASSLSWQGGSGANVLTF. This sequence uses TRBV4-3 and TRBJ2-6, and TRBD2 may be the D gene, going by 6 matching bases. As encoded in the germline V gene, CDR1 is LGHNA while CDR2 is YSLEER. V gives up 4 bases and J gives up 0 bases, and the segment between their germline ends measures 16 bases. The CDR3 measures 18 amino acids from cysteine to phenylalanine. The only DNA kept is the CDR3, 54 bases in frame from the first base.